The entry below describes one TCR beta chain. This entry belongs to a study of OX40 agonist ivuxolimab in advanced cancers. Profiling relied on immunoSEQ multiplex PCR, and the TCRdb table lists in-frame clones only, not all of them. The table includes roughly 24,000 clones, approximately 86% detected once. Autoimmune disease history or systemic immunosuppression meant exclusion. J was trimmed by 7 bases and V by 3 bases; bases with no gene match: 6. Germline V gene lookup returns CDR1 LGHNA and CDR2 YSLEER. This CDR3 has 14 residues. Source: CD4+ or CD8+ T cells sorted from blood, taken in a trial of the OX40 agonist ivuxolimab. The V call is TRBV4-3, the J call TRBJ1-5; 7 bases line up with TRBD1. The origin of this receptor is an adult with an advanced solid tumor such as melanoma, head and neck, liver or kidney cancer. The CDR3 DNA reads as TGCGCCAGCAGCCACTACAGGGGAGGGCAGCCCCAGCATTTT. This codes for CASSHYRGGQPQHF.